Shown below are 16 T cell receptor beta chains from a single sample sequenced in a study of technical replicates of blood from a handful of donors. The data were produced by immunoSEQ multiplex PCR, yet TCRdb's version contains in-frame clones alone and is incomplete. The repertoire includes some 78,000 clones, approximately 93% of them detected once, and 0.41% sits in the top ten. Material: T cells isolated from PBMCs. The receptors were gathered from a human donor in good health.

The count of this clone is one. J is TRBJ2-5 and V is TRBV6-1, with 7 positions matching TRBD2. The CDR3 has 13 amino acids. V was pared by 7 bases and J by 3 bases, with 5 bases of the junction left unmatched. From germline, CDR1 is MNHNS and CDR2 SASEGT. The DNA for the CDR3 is TGTGCCAGCACGTGGGGGGGTGAAGAGACCCAGTACTTC. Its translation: CASTWGGEETQYF.

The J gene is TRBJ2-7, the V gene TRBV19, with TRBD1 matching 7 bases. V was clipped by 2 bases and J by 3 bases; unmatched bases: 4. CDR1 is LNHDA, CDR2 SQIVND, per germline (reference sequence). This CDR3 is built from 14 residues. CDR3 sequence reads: CASSIKQGSYEQYF. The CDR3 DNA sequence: TGTGCCAGTAGTATAAAACAGGGGAGCTACGAGCAGTACTTC.

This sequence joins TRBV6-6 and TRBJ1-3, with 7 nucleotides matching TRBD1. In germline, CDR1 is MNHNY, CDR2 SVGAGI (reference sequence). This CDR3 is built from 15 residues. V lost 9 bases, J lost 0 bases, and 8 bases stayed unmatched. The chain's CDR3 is CASTGVYSSGNTIYF. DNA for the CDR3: TGTGCCAGTACAGGGGTTTACTCCTCTGGAAACACCATATATTTT.

The CDR3 region has the DNA TGTGCCACCAACCCAGGGGGCGAGGCGATCTATGGCTACACCTTC. As protein: CATNPGGEAIYGYTF. The V call is TRBV15, the J call TRBJ1-2; TRBD1 matches at 8 bases. V shed 7 bases and J 4 bases; nucleotides not matched to a gene: 11. This CDR3 comprises 15 residues. CDR1 is LNHNV and CDR2 is YYDKDF in the germline V gene (reference sequence).

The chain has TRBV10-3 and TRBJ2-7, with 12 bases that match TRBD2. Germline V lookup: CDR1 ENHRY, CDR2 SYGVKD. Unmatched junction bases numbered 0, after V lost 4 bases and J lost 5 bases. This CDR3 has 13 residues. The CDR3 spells CAISGLAGDEQYF. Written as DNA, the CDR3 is TGTGCCATCAGTGGACTAGCGGGAGACGAGCAGTACTTC.

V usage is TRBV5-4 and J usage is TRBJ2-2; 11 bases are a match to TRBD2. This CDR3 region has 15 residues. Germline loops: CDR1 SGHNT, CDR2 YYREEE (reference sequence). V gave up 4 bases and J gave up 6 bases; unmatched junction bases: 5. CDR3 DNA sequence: TGTGCCAGCAGCACTAGCGGGAGAATCCCCGGGGAGCTGTTTTTT. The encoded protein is CASSTSGRIPGELFF.

The CDR3, as DNA: TGTGCCAGCAGCTTAAGGGCGGACATAGGTGAAGCTTTCTTT. It codes for CASSLRADIGEAFF. V gene TRBV7-3 combines with J gene TRBJ1-1; weak D call: TRBD1 (5 bases). V lost 1 base and J lost 7, with 13 bases in between. The CDR3 consists of 14 residues. Germline V gene data show CDR1 as SGHTA and CDR2 as FQGTGA.

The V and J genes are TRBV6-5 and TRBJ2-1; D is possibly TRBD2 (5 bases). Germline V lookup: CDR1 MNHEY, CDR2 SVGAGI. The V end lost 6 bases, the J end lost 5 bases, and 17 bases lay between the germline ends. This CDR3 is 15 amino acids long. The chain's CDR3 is CASSPLEGLNNEQFF. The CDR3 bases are TGTGCCAGCAGCCCCCTCGAGGGTCTGAACAATGAGCAGTTCTTC.

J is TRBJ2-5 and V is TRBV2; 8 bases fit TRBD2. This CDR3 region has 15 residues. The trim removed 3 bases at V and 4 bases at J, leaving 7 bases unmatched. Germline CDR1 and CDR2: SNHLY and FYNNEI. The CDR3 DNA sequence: TGTGCCAGCAGTGATAGGACTAGCTCTCGAGAGACCCAGTACTTC. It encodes CASSDRTSSRETQYF.

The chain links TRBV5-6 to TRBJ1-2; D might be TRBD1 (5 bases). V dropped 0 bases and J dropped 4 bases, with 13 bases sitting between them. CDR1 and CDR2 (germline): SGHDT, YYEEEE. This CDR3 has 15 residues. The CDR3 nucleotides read TGTGCCAGCAGCTTGGATGCAGGGCGCGCCTATGGCTACACCTTC. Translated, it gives CASSLDAGRAYGYTF.

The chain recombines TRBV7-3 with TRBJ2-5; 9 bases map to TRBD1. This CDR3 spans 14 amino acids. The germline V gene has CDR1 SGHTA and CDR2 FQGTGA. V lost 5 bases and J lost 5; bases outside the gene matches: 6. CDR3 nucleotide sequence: TGTGCCAGCAGCCGTACAGGGGGCCAGGAGACCCAGTACTTC. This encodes CASSRTGGQETQYF.

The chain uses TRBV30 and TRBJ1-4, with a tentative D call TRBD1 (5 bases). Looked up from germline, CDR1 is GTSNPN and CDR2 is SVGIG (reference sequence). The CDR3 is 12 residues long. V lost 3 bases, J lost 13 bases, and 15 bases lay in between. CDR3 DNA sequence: TGTGCCTGGAGGGACCAAGGGGCGCCACTGTTTTTT. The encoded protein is CAWRDQGAPLFF.

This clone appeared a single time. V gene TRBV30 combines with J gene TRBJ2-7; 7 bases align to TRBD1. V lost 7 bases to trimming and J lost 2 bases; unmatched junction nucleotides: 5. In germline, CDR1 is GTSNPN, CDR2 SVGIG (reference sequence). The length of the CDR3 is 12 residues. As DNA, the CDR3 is TGTGCCTTACAGGGGAAACCCTACGAGCAGTACTTC. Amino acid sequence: CALQGKPYEQYF.

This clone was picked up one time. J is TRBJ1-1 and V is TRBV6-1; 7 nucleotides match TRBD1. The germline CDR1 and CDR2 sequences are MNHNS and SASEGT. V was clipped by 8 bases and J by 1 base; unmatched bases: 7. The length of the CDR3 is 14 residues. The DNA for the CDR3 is TGTGCCAGCGGGACGACAGGGCAGAACACTGAAGCTTTCTTT. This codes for CASGTTGQNTEAFF.

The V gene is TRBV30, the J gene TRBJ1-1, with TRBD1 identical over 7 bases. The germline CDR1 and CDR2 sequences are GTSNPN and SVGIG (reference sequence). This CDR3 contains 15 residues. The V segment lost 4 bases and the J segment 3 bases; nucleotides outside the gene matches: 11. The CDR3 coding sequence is TGTGCCTGGAATGTCAAGACAGGGACTCACACTGAAGCTTTCTTT. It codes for CAWNVKTGTHTEAFF.

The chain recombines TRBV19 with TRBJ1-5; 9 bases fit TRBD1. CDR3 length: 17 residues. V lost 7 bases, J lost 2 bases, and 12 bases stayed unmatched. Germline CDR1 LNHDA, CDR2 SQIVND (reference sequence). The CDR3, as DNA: TGTGCCAGTAACCATCGGAACAGGGGGCCTGGCAATCAGCCCCAGCATTTT. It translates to CASNHRNRGPGNQPQHF.